This TCR beta chain was identified in a study of tumor and adjacent non-tumor tissue in lung cancer. This sample's RNA came from whole unsorted tissue. V was pared by 6 bases and J by 2 bases, with 16 bases between. This CDR3 contains 14 residues. Germline CDR1 is DFQATT and CDR2 is SNEGSKA (reference sequence). A modified ARM-PCR protocol with three rounds of nested PCR amplified TCRbeta. One entry per CDR3 protein, called by TCRdb with MiXCR from the multiplex PCR reads. This sample has approximately 100,000 distinct CDR3 sequences, with approximately 82% found just once. Input material: lung tumor tissue. The receptor's source is a woman between 55 and 75 years old with non-small cell lung cancer. The rearrangement links TRBV20-1 to TRBJ1-2; D not resolved. The DNA of the CDR3 is TGCAGTGCCGCCATCCCGGGAGAAAACTATGGCTACACCTTC. Translation: CSAAIPGENYGYTF.